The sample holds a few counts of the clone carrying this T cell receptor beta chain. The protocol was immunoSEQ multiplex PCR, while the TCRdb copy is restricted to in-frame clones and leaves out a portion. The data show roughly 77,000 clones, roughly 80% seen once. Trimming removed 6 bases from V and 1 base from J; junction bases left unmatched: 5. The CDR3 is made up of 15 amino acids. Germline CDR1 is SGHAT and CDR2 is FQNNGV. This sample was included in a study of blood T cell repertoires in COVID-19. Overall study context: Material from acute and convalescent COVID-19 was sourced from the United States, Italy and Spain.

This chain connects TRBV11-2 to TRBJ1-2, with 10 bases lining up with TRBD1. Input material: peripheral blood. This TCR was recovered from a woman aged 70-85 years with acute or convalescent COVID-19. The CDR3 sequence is CASSFGQGVNYGYTF. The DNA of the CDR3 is TGTGCCAGCAGTTTTGGACAGGGGGTTAACTATGGCTACACCTTC.